This is a list of T cell receptor beta chains from one sample in a study of cytomegalovirus exposure and HLA in healthy donors. Measured with immunoSEQ multiplex PCR; TCRdb has only the in-frame clones, and not every one. The profile shows about 110,000 clones, approximately 70% of them singletons. The sample consisted of PBMCs. The receptors shown here come from a boy between 5 and 17 years old in good health and CMV-seronegative. Both conserved end residues are part of each CDR3.

v_gene	j_gene	CDR3aa
TRBV28	TRBJ1-2	CASRTGGGYGPYGYTF
TRBV27	TRBJ2-5	CASSSTPTLGGQETQYF
TRBV4-1	TRBJ1-5	CASSQGTGVTQPQHF
TRBV6-1	TRBJ2-2	CASMGQGYTGELFF
TRBV5-1	TRBJ1-3	CASSVTGDGNTIYF
TRBV7-3	TRBJ2-1	CASSRTGGENEGEQFF
TRBV28	TRBJ2-3	CASSLRTAPLSTDTQYF
TRBV29-1	TRBJ2-2	CSVFGQTNTGELFF
TRBV5-4	TRBJ2-7	CASSQQGAYEQYF
TRBV18	TRBJ1-3	CASSPTDRVYVNTIYF
TRBV19	TRBJ1-4	CASSDPGQGAKKLFF
TRBV7-9	TRBJ2-7	CASSLALAGMYF
TRBV10-3	TRBJ2-2	CAILGEREDPRTGELFF
TRBV6-6	TRBJ2-4	CASSTSVDIQYF
TRBV6-5	TRBJ2-7	CASSYGGGQGEQYF
TRBV30	TRBJ2-1	CAWKRGQDNEQFF
TRBV21-1	TRBJ2-1	CASSKRRPAGGPFNEQFF
TRBV21-1	TRBJ1-2	CASSAQLNRDRGLGNYGYTF
TRBV6-5	TRBJ2-7	CASTPGTGLYEQYF
TRBV7-3	TRBJ2-3	CASGSGYTDTQYF
TRBV30	TRBJ2-2	CAWSVGASQAGELFF
TRBV28	TRBJ1-3	CASSLLTGSHSGNTIYF
TRBV28	TRBJ1-1	CASSSGGGHTEAFF
TRBV19	TRBJ2-1	CASSMGTSSGNEQFF
TRBV6-4	TRBJ2-3	CASSASNRGRNTDTQYF
TRBV27	TRBJ2-1	CASWTGAYNEQFF
TRBV29-1	TRBJ2-3	CSVKTGSDTQYF
TRBV28	TRBJ1-2	CASSLPGTGGNYGYTF
TRBV4-1	TRBJ2-5	CASSQGGLQETQYF
TRBV9	TRBJ2-1	CASSGFGTSGYNEQFF
TRBV4-3	TRBJ1-1	CASSQETGARAQEAFF
TRBV28	TRBJ1-4	CASSIQTNEKLFF
TRBV7-8	TRBJ1-2	CASSLRRTNYGYTF
TRBV19	TRBJ2-3	CASRAPDTQYF
TRBV2	TRBJ2-7	CASRYQGYEQYF
TRBV2	TRBJ1-6	CASKRTTSSPLHF
TRBV5-1	TRBJ1-2	CASSLAGTGNYGYTF
TRBV19	TRBJ1-4	CASSIPQGRTNEKLFF
TRBV7-3	TRBJ1-1	CASSLFAGSGTEAFF
TRBV30	TRBJ2-3	CAWGPVRTDTQYF
TRBV4-1	TRBJ2-7	CASSQGQQGSYEQYF
TRBV7-9	TRBJ2-5	CASSFPLQETQYF
TRBV2	TRBJ2-3	CASSDPDRGLDTQYF
TRBV7-2	TRBJ2-7	CASSLERASVGEQYF
TRBV15	TRBJ1-6	CATSSELSPRETNSPLHF
TRBV9	TRBJ1-5	CASSVGPSNQPQHF
TRBV6-1	TRBJ2-7	CASKSSRDTSYEQYF
TRBV11-2	TRBJ2-1	CASSLAWGLDYNEQFF